The 20 T cell receptor beta chains presented below share a single source sample, sequenced in a study of cytomegalovirus exposure and HLA in healthy donors. With 60 Vbeta and 13 Jbeta primers, the PCR was carried out. Method: immunoSEQ multiplex PCR; TCRdb's copy keeps in-frame clones and lacks some. The profile shows 200,000 to 250,000 clones, approximately 85% of them singletons. The sequenced material came from PBMCs. These receptors were taken from a woman between 40 and 55 years old in good health and CMV-seronegative.

The chain combines TRBV5-6 with TRBJ1-1; TRBD1 matches at 8 bases. Trimming cost V 0 bases and J 11 bases; bases outside gene matches: 9. CDR3 size: 14 residues. Germline V gives CDR1 SGHDT, CDR2 YYEEEE. CDR3 in amino acids: CASSLGQGLLEAFF. The CDR3 nucleotides read TGTGCCAGCAGCTTGGGACAGGGGCTCCTCGAGGCTTTCTTT.

This clone was detected once. This chain joins TRBV7-3 and TRBJ2-5; 7 nucleotides match TRBD1. The junction had 14 bases not matched to a gene; V was cut back by 5 bases and J by 5 bases. The CDR3 loop spans 16 amino acids. Germline V gives CDR1 SGHTA, CDR2 FQGTGA. The DNA of the CDR3 is TGTGCCAGCAGCGCCACAACAGGGGTAGATGGGGAGACCCAGTACTTC. Amino acids: CASSATTGVDGETQYF.

The chain links TRBV6-5 to TRBJ1-1, with D perhaps TRBD1 (5 bases). The CDR3 is 13 amino acids. V shed 0 bases and J shed 5 bases, with 7 bases lying between them. Germline V gene data show CDR1 as MNHEY and CDR2 as SVGAGI. In DNA form, the CDR3 reads TGTGCCAGCAGTTACTCGGGGGGGACTGAAGCTTTCTTT. Translating gives CASSYSGGTEAFF.

The chain has TRBV6-4 and TRBJ2-3; no definite D call. V gave up 6 bases and J gave up 4 bases, with 11 bases separating them. Germline lookup yields CDR1 MRHNA and CDR2 SNTAGT. The CDR3 is 13 amino acids. Written as DNA, the CDR3 is TGTGCCAGCAGCCCCCTCCCGGCAGATACGCAGTATTTT. It codes for CASSPLPADTQYF.

V and J are TRBV27 and TRBJ2-7, with D possibly TRBD2 on 5 matching bases. The CDR3 consists of 16 residues. CDR1 and CDR2 from the germline V gene are MNHEY and SMNVEV (reference sequence). V was shortened by 0 bases and J by 0 bases, with 12 bases between the two germline ends. Here the CDR3 reads CASSLSGLVSSYEQYF. The CDR3 coding sequence is TGTGCCAGCAGTTTATCCGGACTCGTAAGCTCCTACGAGCAGTACTTC.

The rearrangement joins TRBV30 to TRBJ1-2; 11 nucleotides match TRBD1. The V gene end was trimmed by 4 bases and the J gene end by 8 bases; junction bases not matched to a gene: 12. The CDR3 runs 15 residues. Germline V gene data show CDR1 as GTSNPN and CDR2 as SVGIG (reference sequence). This CDR3 reads CAWKGQGAPGEGYTF. In DNA form, the CDR3 reads TGTGCCTGGAAAGGACAGGGGGCACCCGGGGAAGGCTACACCTTC.

This clone was recorded a few times. This sequence joins TRBV11-2 and TRBJ2-1; 13 positions agree with TRBD2. Germline V gene data show CDR1 as SGHAT and CDR2 as FQNNGV. The CDR3 contains 20 residues. J was trimmed by 5 bases and V by 0 bases; bases with no gene match: 13. CDR3 loop: CASSLDRWVTSGRGNNEQFF. The CDR3 coding sequence is TGTGCCAGCAGCTTAGATCGGTGGGTAACTAGCGGGAGGGGGAACAATGAGCAGTTCTTC.

J is TRBJ2-1 and V is TRBV12-5; D is possibly TRBD2 (5 bases). This CDR3 contains 14 residues. Germline V gene data show CDR1 as LGHNT and CDR2 as FRNRAP. The germline V and J ends were trimmed by 1 base and 5 bases, with 9 bases remaining between them. The CDR3 DNA reads as TGTGCTAGTGGTTTGGGGTGTAGCGACAATGAGCAGTTCTTC. It translates to CASGLGCSDNEQFF.

The chain links TRBV30 to TRBJ1-2; D remains unclear. CDR1 GTSNPN and CDR2 SVGIG come from the germline V gene (reference sequence). This CDR3 has 13 amino acids. Deletions cut 3 bases from V and 8 bases from J, with 16 bases between. For the CDR3, the DNA is TGTGCCTGGAGAGTAAGTACCGGAGGAGGCTACACCTTC. This gives the protein CAWRVSTGGGYTF.

Points on this clone: Other DNA variants within this sample encode the same CDR3. The V call is TRBV30, the J call TRBJ1-3; D is uncertain. This CDR3 comprises 13 residues. The ends were cut back, 4 bases at V and 0 bases at J, with 7 bases in the middle. Germline CDR1 and CDR2: GTSNPN and SVGIG (reference sequence). CDR3 in amino acids: CAWISRSGNTIYF. CDR3 DNA sequence: TGTGCCTGGATTTCCCGCTCTGGAAACACCATATATTTT.

The J gene is TRBJ2-2, the V gene TRBV7-3; no clear D gene. Per germline, CDR1 SGHTA and CDR2 FQGTGA. Trimming removed 5 bases from V and 4 bases from J, with 14 bases in between. The CDR3 loop spans 15 amino acids. CDR3 nucleotides: TGTGCCAGCAGCCCAAAAAGTCACGGCACCGGGGAGCTGTTTTTT. It yields the protein CASSPKSHGTGELFF. Full variable domain (outside the CDR3, taken from reference TRBV7-3 and TRBJ2-2): GAGVSQTPSNKVTEKGKYVELRCDPISGHTALYWYRQSLGQGPEFLIYFQGTGAADDSGLPNDRFFAVRPEGSVSTLKIQRTERGDSAVYLCASSPKSHGTGELFFGEGSRLTVL.

The sample holds a few counts of this clone. This sequence joins TRBV27 and TRBJ2-2, with no clear D. This CDR3 region has 15 residues. From germline, CDR1 is MNHEY and CDR2 SMNVEV (reference sequence). Trimming stripped 5 bases from V and 2 bases from J, with 12 bases between. The CDR3 DNA sequence: TGTGCCAGCAGTCAGACGACACGTAACACCGGGGAGCTGTTTTTT. This translates into CASSQTTRNTGELFF.

The chain links TRBV7-9 to TRBJ2-2, with D perhaps TRBD1 (5 bases). V gave up 0 bases and J gave up 4 bases, with 6 bases separating them. The CDR3 is made up of 14 amino acids. Germline V lookup: CDR1 SEHNR, CDR2 FQNEAQ (reference sequence). The CDR3 DNA reads as TGTGCCAGCAGCTTAGCCAGGGCCACCGGGGAGCTGTTTTTT. Protein sequence: CASSLARATGELFF.

This clone was seen a single time. The V and J genes are TRBV5-6 and TRBJ2-3; possibly TRBD2 for D (5 bases). The CDR3 is 14 amino acids. Germline V gene lookup returns CDR1 SGHDT and CDR2 YYEEEE. V shed 3 bases and J shed 4 bases, with 12 bases lying between them. The CDR3 spells CASSSGVWSDTQYF. The CDR3 region has the DNA TGTGCCAGCAGCTCCGGGGTATGGTCAGATACGCAGTATTTT.

The genes are TRBV25-1 and TRBJ2-7; perhaps TRBD1 as D (6 bases). CDR3 length: 12 amino acids. The V gene lost 6 bases and the J gene lost 3 bases, with 9 bases spanning the gap. From germline, CDR1 is MGHDK and CDR2 SYGVNS. CDR3 bases: TGTGCCAGCAGGACGGACAGCTACGAGCAGTACTTC. Translated: CASRTDSYEQYF.

The rearrangement joins TRBV4-1 to TRBJ1-2; no clear D. This CDR3 is built from 14 residues. The germline V gene has CDR1 MGHRA and CDR2 YSYEKL. V lost 4 bases, J lost 4 bases, and 13 bases lay in between. Written as DNA, the CDR3 is TGCGCCAGCAGCCCGCCCGGGATCATCTATGGCTACACCTTC. Amino acid sequence: CASSPPGIIYGYTF.

The gene calls are TRBV18 and TRBJ1-5; 9 positions match TRBD1. The CDR3 is made up of 14 amino acids. V trimming: 3 bases; J trimming: 15 bases; junction bases outside the gene matches: 12. Germline assignment: CDR1 KGHSH and CDR2 LQKENI. The CDR3 spells CASSPGDRVPHLHF. The CDR3 DNA sequence: TGTGCCAGCTCACCGGGGGACAGGGTGCCCCATCTGCATTTT. Using reference TRBV18 and TRBJ1-5 for the parts outside the CDR3, the full variable domain is NAGVMQNPRHLVRRRGQEARLRCSPMKGHSHVYWYRQLPEEGLKFMVYLQKENIIDESGMPKERFSAEFPKEGPSILRIQQVVRGDSAAYFCASSPGDRVPHLHFGDGTRLSIL.

V is TRBV5-1 and J is TRBJ2-2; 8 positions match TRBD1. Germline CDR1 SGHRS, CDR2 YFSETQ. The junction had 6 bases not matched to a gene; V was cut back by 4 bases and J by 4 bases. The CDR3 runs to 15 residues. The CDR3 nucleotides are TGCGCCAGCAGCCCCGGGACAGGACGCACCGGGGAGCTGTTTTTT. Protein sequence: CASSPGTGRTGELFF.

V gene TRBV5-5 combines with J gene TRBJ1-1; D remains ambiguous. Trimming cost V 0 bases and J 0 bases, with 9 bases left between them. The CDR3 is 15 amino acids. Germline V gene data show CDR1 as SGHKS and CDR2 as YYEKEE (reference sequence). CDR3 amino acids: CASSLDPSMNTEAFF. CDR3 nucleotides: TGTGCCAGCAGCTTGGATCCCAGTATGAACACTGAAGCTTTCTTT.

The chain recombines TRBV6-1 with TRBJ1-5; no clear D. The CDR3 loop spans 15 amino acids. Germline assignment: CDR1 MNHNS and CDR2 SASEGT. V lost 8 bases and J lost 5, with 19 bases in between. DNA of the CDR3: TGTGCCAGCGCCGGAGTCGGTTTAGGTTATCAGCCCCAGCATTTT. Encoded protein: CASAGVGLGYQPQHF.